This TCR beta chain appears in the sequencing data of a study of T cell responses to AZD1222 COVID-19 vaccine. The protocol was immunoSEQ multiplex PCR, while the TCRdb copy is restricted to in-frame clones and leaves out a portion. The data contain over 110,000 clones, 93% of them singletons. V lost 7 bases, J lost 2 bases, and 12 bases stayed unmatched. The CDR3 spans 17 residues. Germline V gene sequence: CDR1 KGHDR, CDR2 SFDVKD. The rearrangement uses TRBV24-1 and TRBJ1-4, with 7 bases matching TRBD1. Sample: peripheral blood, taken on day 0 of AZD1222 vaccination. This receptor was identified in an adult in good health. The CDR3 region has the DNA TGTGCCACCAGGATTGGAGGGGGCCTAGGTACTAATGAAAAACTGTTTTTT. Protein product: CATRIGGGLGTNEKLFF.